This T cell receptor (beta chain) was observed in a study of T-cell reconstitution after alpha-beta-depleted transplantation in children listed by TCRdb under 2016. Regarding the complete study: T-cell immune reconstitution after TCRalphabeta/CD19-depleted allogeneic hematopoietic cell transplantation in children was quantitatively tracked in the study by means of TCR repertoire profiling. Broader findings and caveats from the paper: Over the following months the frequencies of hyperexpanded clones went down, and after one year T-cell counts and TCRbeta diversity were mostly credited to newly produced T cells. About two months after transplant, the apparently early recovery of alphabetaT-cell counts reportedly depended on just several hundred clones that had expanded rapidly and came from non-depleted graft cells. The high TCRbeta diversity at day 60 in some patients was ascribed to recipient T cells and intrathymic progenitors that had survived conditioning.

The receptor library was made with PCR. Sequencing was performed on an Illumina HiSeq 2500. Molecular barcoding was employed in the preparation of TCR libraries, with unique molecular identifiers being used to normalize TCRbeta repertoire quantification. The public reads were reanalyzed by TCRdb: fastp trimming at Q25, MiXCR alignment, in-frame beta chains only. One record per CDR3 amino acid sequence lists the most common genes and DNA. Within this sample are just over 950,000 distinct CDR3 sequences, with roughly 31% of them counted one time only. The leading ten clones occupy approximately 30% of the sample. Including the terminal cysteine and phenylalanine, the CDR3 comprises 16 residues. Left in the record is the CDR3 DNA by itself, 48 bases read in frame from the first base. Germline trimming amounts to 10 bases on V and 4 bases on J, with 12 as the count of junction bases outside the gene matches. Looking up the germline V gene (reference sequence) yields CDR1 MNHEY and CDR2 SMNVEV.

The intended sense of this specimen's treatment or condition label: allogeneic hematopoietic cell transplantation with graft depleted of TCRalphabeta T cells and CD19 B cells. The transplant recipients were children given TCRalphabeta/CD19-depleted allogeneic hematopoietic cell grafts. Regarding this clonotype: Its specific antigen is unknown. No base qualities exist here, and no much larger clone lies one base off it.

This clonotype originated in a boy in the first two years of life who had a stem cell transplant for SCID, so the T cells may come from the graft donor. Recombination connected TRBV27 to TRBJ1-5; TRBD1 agrees with 11 junctional bases. The sequencing used PBMCs, mostly from graft donor cells, collected 360 days after TCRalphabeta/CD19-depleted stem cell transplant. For the CDR3, the sequence is CATRPGQGEANQPQHF. The nucleotides read TGTGCCACCAGGCCGGGACAGGGGGAGGCAAATCAGCCCCAGCATTTT.